This T cell receptor beta chain was recovered during a study of T cell repertoires in cytomegalovirus infection. General study points: Dominant in the ex vivo response were TCR beta clonotypes restricted by HLA-C and specific for CMV. Based on cumulative public TCR beta family frequency, carriers of CMV plus the relevant HLA were identified.

TCRdb reprocessed the reads with MiXCR, giving one entry per CDR3 protein. The data show 600,000 to 800,000 distinct CDR3 sequences, approximately 24% seen once. This clonotype was seen more than once but under ten times. Its antigen is unknown. This receptor was identified in a human donor in good health (CMV status not recorded). Some clones in this sample may be carry-over from other donors' samples. Sequencing used CD8+ T cells from PBMCs.

CDR3 sequence: CAISETSQGAGNTIYF. CDR3 nucleotide sequence: TGTGCCATCAGTGAGACCTCACAGGGGGCGGGAAACACCATATATTTT. The chain joins TRBV10-3 to TRBJ1-3, with 9 nucleotides matching TRBD1. The CDR3 runs to 16 residues. Germline-derived CDR1 and CDR2 are ENHRY and SYGVKD. Unmatched junction bases numbered 6, after V lost 2 bases and J lost 4 bases.